This is a list of T cell receptor beta chains from one sample in a study of cytomegalovirus exposure and HLA in healthy donors. Produced via immunoSEQ multiplex PCR; TCRdb's table is partial and in-frame only. The sample yields approximately 200,000 clones, around 75% seen once. The material sequenced was PBMCs. These receptor sequences come from a woman in her 30s in good health and CMV-seropositive. Each CDR3 is given with its conserved first and last residue. Each record gives: J gene, D gene, clone size, V gene, CDR3 DNA, CDR3 protein. A D gene is named only where the DNA matches it firmly. For some rows the clone size is stated as once, few or many, or as a class when expanded; others skip it.

TRBJ1-2 | - | - | TRBV7-6 | TGTGCCAGCAGCCCAACACTCGGACTCCTCTATGGCTACACCTTC | CASSPTLGLLYGYTF
TRBJ1-5 | - | - | TRBV7-9 | TGTGCCAGCAGCCTATCGATGAGTGGCAATCAGCCCCAGCATTTT | CASSLSMSGNQPQHF
TRBJ2-5 | - | - | TRBV5-6 | TGTGCCAGCAGCTTCGGTGCGGGCTGGAGGGAGACCCAGTACTTC | CASSFGAGWRETQYF
TRBJ1-4 | TRBD1 | - | TRBV7-9 | TGTGCCAGCAGCAAAGGACAGGGAAGTGAAAAACTGTTTTTT | CASSKGQGSEKLFF
TRBJ2-7 | - | - | TRBV4-1 | TGCGCCAGCAGCCAAGGTACAGGGCTGGGGCTACACGAGCAGTACTTC | CASSQGTGLGLHEQYF
TRBJ2-1 | - | few | TRBV5-4 | TGTGCCAGCAGCTTGTGGGCGAGCTCCTACAATGAGCAGTTCTTC | CASSLWASSYNEQFF
TRBJ1-5 | - | - | TRBV19 | TGTGCCAGTAGTTGGGCGGGGCAGCCCCAGCATTTT | CASSWAGQPQHF
TRBJ2-7 | TRBD1 | - | TRBV28 | TGTGCCAGCAGTGTAGGGGACAGGGAGTCCTACGAGCAGTACTTC | CASSVGDRESYEQYF
TRBJ2-7 | - | - | TRBV27 | TGTGCCAGCAGTTTAAAGGGGGACACCCAGTTTAGCGAGCAGTACTTC | CASSLKGDTQFSEQYF
TRBJ2-3 | TRBD2 | - | TRBV5-1 | TGCGCCAGCAGCTTAGGTAGCGGGATCACAGATACGCAGTATTTT | CASSLGSGITDTQYF
TRBJ2-3 | - | - | TRBV6-6 | TGTGCCAGCAGCCCTGAGCCCGCAAAAGATACGCAGTATTTT | CASSPEPAKDTQYF
TRBJ2-3 | - | - | TRBV6-4 | TGTGCCAGCAGTGACTCCCCAGGGTTTACGCAGTATTTT | CASSDSPGFTQYF
TRBJ1-2 | TRBD1 | once | TRBV7-2 | TGTGCCAGCAGCAAAGGACAGGTGGGAGGCTACACCTTC | CASSKGQVGGYTF
TRBJ1-2 | TRBD1 | - | TRBV6-4 | TGTGCCAGCAGTGACTCGCCGGACAGGAGCTATGGCTACACCTTC | CASSDSPDRSYGYTF
TRBJ1-2 | - | - | TRBV2 | TGTGCCTCCCGGAGGGCAAGTGGCTACACCTTC | CASRRASGYTF
TRBJ2-1 | TRBD2 | - | TRBV2 | TGTGCCAGCAGTGGACTAGCGGGTGCAAATGAGCAGTTCTTC | CASSGLAGANEQFF
TRBJ2-7 | TRBD1 | - | TRBV27 | TGTGCCAGCAGTTCTCCGGGACAGCACTACGAGCAGTACTTC | CASSSPGQHYEQYF
TRBJ1-1 | - | - | TRBV6-5 | TGTGCCAGCAGCCGAAACATGAACACTGAAGCTTTCTTT | CASSRNMNTEAFF
TRBJ2-3 | TRBD2 | - | TRBV4-2 | TGTGCCAGCAGCCAAGCCGGGGGGGTCGAAGATACGCAGTATTTT | CASSQAGGVEDTQYF
TRBJ2-5 | - | - | TRBV7-2 | TGTGCCAGCAGCTTATGGCGGGGCGAGACCCAGTACTTC | CASSLWRGETQYF
TRBJ2-2 | - | - | TRBV6-1 | TGTGCCAGTAAGAGTGCAAGGGGGAGCACCGGGGAGCTGTTTTTT | CASKSARGSTGELFF
TRBJ2-3 | - | - | TRBV10-3 | TGTGCCACCAGGGCGACTGGAGATACGCAGTATTTT | CATRATGDTQYF
TRBJ1-2 | - | - | TRBV9 | TGTGCCAGCAGCGTGGGGGGGCCCTCTTACGGCTACACCTTC | CASSVGGPSYGYTF
TRBJ2-1 | TRBD2 | few | TRBV4-2 | TGTGCCAGCTCGCCGTCCCGGACTAGCGGCAATGAGCAGTTCTTC | CASSPSRTSGNEQFF
TRBJ2-5 | - | - | TRBV6-5 | TGTGCCAGCAGTTACAGCGTTAACCAAGAGACCCAGTACTTC | CASSYSVNQETQYF
TRBJ1-4 | TRBD1 | - | TRBV29-1 | TGCAGCGCCGCCGGGACAGGGAATGAAAAACTGTTTTTT | CSAAGTGNEKLFF
TRBJ1-2 | TRBD1 | - | TRBV28 | TGTGCCAGCAGTACCCGACAGGGGGATAACTATGGCTACACCTTC | CASSTRQGDNYGYTF
TRBJ2-2 | TRBD2 | - | TRBV27 | TGTGCCAGCAGTTCTTACCTGACAGGGAGTAGGATAGCGGGAGTGAACACCGGGGAGCTGTTTTTT | CASSSYLTGSRIAGVNTGELFF
TRBJ2-3 | - | - | TRBV18 | TGTGCCAGCTCACCAGGGGGCCCACCCGATACGCAGTATTTT | CASSPGGPPDTQYF
TRBJ2-7 | - | - | TRBV2 | TGTGCCACCCGCTACTCCGTACTCTACGAGCAGTACTTC | CATRYSVLYEQYF
TRBJ2-1 | - | - | TRBV5-4 | TGTGCCAGCAGCCCGTGGGCTGGGGCCAATGAGCAGTTCTTC | CASSPWAGANEQFF
TRBJ2-5 | TRBD2 | - | TRBV7-3 | TGTGCCAGCAGCTTAACCCCTAGCGGGTTTAAAGAGACCCAGTACTTC | CASSLTPSGFKETQYF
TRBJ2-7 | TRBD2 | - | TRBV6-6 | TGTGCCAGCAGTTACTTAGGCGGGAGAGATAACGAGCAGTACTTC | CASSYLGGRDNEQYF
TRBJ2-7 | - | - | TRBV7-6 | TGTGCCAGCAGCCCCCTCCTCCGACAGGTCGAGCAGTACTTC | CASSPLLRQVEQYF
TRBJ1-3 | TRBD1 | - | TRBV27 | TGTGCCAGCAGCTTCGACAGGGACTCTGGAAACACCATATATTTT | CASSFDRDSGNTIYF
TRBJ1-4 | - | - | TRBV27 | TGTGCCAGCAGTTTATCGGTTCGGGGGATGAATGAAAAACTGTTTTTT | CASSLSVRGMNEKLFF
TRBJ1-5 | - | - | TRBV4-1 | TGCGCCAGCAGCCAACTGGGGGGGGATCAGCCCCAGCATTTT | CASSQLGGDQPQHF
TRBJ1-4 | - | - | TRBV19 | TGTGCCAGTAGTTTATCGGACAGCTTGAAACTGTTTTTT | CASSLSDSLKLFF
TRBJ2-7 | - | - | TRBV28 | TGTGCCAGCAGTTTACGAGGATTCTACGAGCAGTACTTC | CASSLRGFYEQYF
TRBJ2-7 | TRBD2 | - | TRBV10-3 | TGTGCCATCAGTGAGCCCGAGCGGGGGGCCTACGAGCAGTACTTC | CAISEPERGAYEQYF
TRBJ2-5 | - | - | TRBV7-8 | TGTGCCAGCAGCCAGGGGAGAGTATCAGAGACCCAGTACTTC | CASSQGRVSETQYF
TRBJ1-2 | - | - | TRBV7-9 | TGTGCCAGCAGCTTGTATGAGTCTTGGTATGGCTACACCTTC | CASSLYESWYGYTF
TRBJ2-7 | - | many | TRBV5-1 | TGCGCCAGCAGCTCCGGGACATCTCGCCGCGGAGACGAGCAGTACTTC | CASSSGTSRRGDEQYF
TRBJ2-4 | TRBD1 | - | TRBV6-6 | TGTGCCACCTGGGACAGGGAATCCAAAAACATTCAGTACTTC | CATWDRESKNIQYF
TRBJ1-3 | - | - | TRBV10-2 | TGCGCCTCCTCGGGGGGGGTCTCTGGAAACACCATATATTTT | CASSGGVSGNTIYF
TRBJ2-2 | TRBD2 | - | TRBV10-3 | TGTGCCATCAGCGCCACCCGCGGGAGTGACACCGGGGAGCTGTTTTTT | CAISATRGSDTGELFF
TRBJ2-3 | - | - | TRBV7-2 | TGTGCCAGCAGCTCTCTGGGGGGTACGCAGTATTTT | CASSSLGGTQYF
TRBJ2-2 | - | - | TRBV6-5 | TGTGCCAGCAAGGCCGGGGGAAGGACCGGGGAGCTGTTTTTT | CASKAGGRTGELFF
TRBJ1-5 | TRBD1 | - | TRBV11-2 | TGTGCCAGCAGCTTAGGAGCAGGGGGTACCAGGGCCAATCAGCCCCAGCATTTT | CASSLGAGGTRANQPQHF
TRBJ1-2 | TRBD1 | - | TRBV15 | TGTGCCACCAGCAGCAGGGACGGGACAGGGGGTGGCTACACCTTC | CATSSRDGTGGGYTF